This TCR beta chain was found in a study of CD8 T cells in ankylosing spondylitis. General study findings and limits: Clones linked with disease were CD8+ and fairly uncommon in the peripheral blood. Clones tied to disease were said to be significantly enriched in matched ankylosing spondylitis synovial fluid.

This clonotype was picked up a small number of times. Its matching antigen is unknown. MiXCR, applied by TCRdb to the 5' RACE reads, yields one record per CDR3 protein. The sample carries about 150,000 distinct CDR3 sequences, around 42% recorded once. This CDR3 has 15 residues. The V gene's germline CDR1 is SGHVS and CDR2 FNYEAQ. Trimming pared 5 bases from V and 0 bases from J, leaving 13 bases between. This receptor was taken from a male donor with ankylosing spondylitis. Material: synovial fluid, either unsorted or a sorted T cell fraction (not recorded which). The genes are TRBV7-6 and TRBJ1-1, with D perhaps matching TRBD1 (6 bases). CDR3 sequence (DNA): TGTGCCAGCAGCCGCCAGGACAGCCTGAACACTGAAGCTTTCTTT. Its protein product is CASSRQDSLNTEAFF. Variable domain in full (rest from reference TRBV7-6 and TRBJ1-1): GAGVSQSPRYKVTKRGQDVALRCDPISGHVSLYWYRQALGQGPEFLTYFNYEAQQDKSGLPNDRFSAERPEGSISTLTIQRTEQRDSAMYRCASSRQDSLNTEAFFGQGTRLTVV.